This T cell receptor beta chain was recorded in a study of T cell responses to AZD1222 COVID-19 vaccine (dated by TCRdb to the early 2020s). A note on the overall study: AZD1222 recipients whose second dose came at about 4 weeks and those whose second dose came at about 12 weeks were combined into one group, since spike-specific TCR depth and breadth did not differ between the two schedules. Trial participants were enrolled into age subgroups of 18-55, 56-69 and 70-plus years, which contained roughly 140, 27 and 60 TCR-sequenced participants, respectively. TCR sequencing was performed for about 250 trial participants, of whom some 200 were given two doses of AZD1222 and around 26 were given two doses of MenACWY control vaccine.

What the work shows at the level of the full study, not this receptor alone: Conclusions about previously exposed vaccinees are limited because only 5 or 6 AZD1222 recipients were SARS-CoV-2 seropositive at baseline. Participants were mostly white British, with more females than males. The authors suggested clonal diversity may have been underestimated. Vaccine-associated CD4 TCRs spanned the whole spike protein, with dominant responses in regions 160-218 and 743-854. In the small 56-69-year group, the increase in depth fell short of significance, most likely because of low power. Reportedly, close to half of the unique spike-specific TCRs recognized epitopes lying outside the regions that are mutated in the B.1.351 and B.1.1.7 variants. Because no day 14 peak-response samples were available, repertoires were characterized only after the peak T cell response. Spike-specific TCR breadth and depth rose significantly after two AZD1222 doses compared with day 0 and with MenACWY recipients.

In light of the paper, this sample's time point label describes: baseline before first vaccination. Vaccinee samples were obtained from the UK trials COV001 and COV002, which included a single-blind randomized controlled phase 2/3 trial of AZD1222 (ChAdOx1 nCoV-19) in healthy adults. For TCRbeta chain sequencing, PBMC samples from trial participants were taken at day 0 and at day 28 after the second dose. Looking up the germline V gene (reference sequence) yields CDR1 LGHDT and CDR2 YNNKEL. Measured from the cysteine to the phenylalanine, the CDR3 is 16 residues long. Here the CDR3 DNA is all that survives: 48 bases in frame from base 1. V and J are trimmed by 2 bases and 0 bases, and the gene matches miss 4 bases of the junction. For this clone: The antigen it binds to is not known. No much larger clone is present one base from it, and per-base qualities are unavailable.

The CDR3 regions of human TCRbeta chains were analyzed by immunosequencing. Turning to the authors' computational methods: TCRs in the repertoires were compared against a reference library of SARS-CoV-2-specific TCRs that had been generated with the MIRA antigen-specificity platform. Breadth was defined as the fraction of unique TCRs that were SARS-CoV-2-associated, and depth was defined as the fraction of total T cells that were SARS-CoV-2-associated. Each spike-specific TCR was assigned to its reactive spike region and to a CD4 or CD8 class using the MIRA data. Log10-transformed breadth and depth values were compared by one-way ANOVA with Sidak's multiple comparisons tests. Not all clones reach the TCRdb copy of this immuneACCESS table, which keeps in-frame sequences only. Checked studies attribute under half of the gap to unresolved V genes and leave the rest unexplained. The V and J calls and clone size were taken over from that table, and D and trimming were inferred from the DNA. The sample table records under 200,000 clones; 80% to 95% of these occur just once. The ten largest clones capture about 4.2% of the sample.

The rearranged segments are TRBV3-1 (or the pseudogene TRBV3-2) and TRBJ2-3, and TRBD2 aligns with 8 junction nucleotides. The specimen was peripheral blood, collected on day 0 of AZD1222 vaccination. The source is an adult in good health. The sequenced DNA is TGTGCCAGCAGCCAACAAGCGGGGGCTAGCACAGATACGCAGTATTTT. Translated, this is CASSQQAGASTDTQYF.